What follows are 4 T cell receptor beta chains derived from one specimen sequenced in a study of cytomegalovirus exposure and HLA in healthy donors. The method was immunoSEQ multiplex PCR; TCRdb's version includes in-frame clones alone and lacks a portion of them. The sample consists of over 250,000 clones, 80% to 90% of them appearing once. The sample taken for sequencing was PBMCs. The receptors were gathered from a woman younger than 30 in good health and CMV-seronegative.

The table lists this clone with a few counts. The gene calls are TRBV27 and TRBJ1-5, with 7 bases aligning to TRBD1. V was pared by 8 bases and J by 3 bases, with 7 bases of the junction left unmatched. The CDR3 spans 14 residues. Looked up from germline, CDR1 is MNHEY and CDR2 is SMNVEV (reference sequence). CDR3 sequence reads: CASREQGFNQPQHF. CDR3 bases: TGTGCCAGCCGAGAACAGGGGTTCAATCAGCCCCAGCATTTT.

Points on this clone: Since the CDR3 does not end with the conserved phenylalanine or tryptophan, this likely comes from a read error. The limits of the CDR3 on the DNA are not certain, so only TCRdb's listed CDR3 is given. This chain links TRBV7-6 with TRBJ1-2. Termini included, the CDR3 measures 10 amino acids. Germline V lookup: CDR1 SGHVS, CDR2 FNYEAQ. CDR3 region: CASSLGLGEV.

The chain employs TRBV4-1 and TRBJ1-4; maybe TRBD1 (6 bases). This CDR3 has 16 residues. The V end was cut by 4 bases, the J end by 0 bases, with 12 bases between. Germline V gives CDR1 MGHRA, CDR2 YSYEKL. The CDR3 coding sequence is TGCGCCAGCAGCCTCGGCCCAGGGGCAACTAATGAAAAACTGTTTTTT. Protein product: CASSLGPGATNEKLFF.

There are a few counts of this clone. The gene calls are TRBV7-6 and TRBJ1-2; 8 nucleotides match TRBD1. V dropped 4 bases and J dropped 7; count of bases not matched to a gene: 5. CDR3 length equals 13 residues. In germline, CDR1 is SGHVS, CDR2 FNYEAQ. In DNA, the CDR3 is TGTGCCAGCAGCTGGGGACAGGCAAGTGGCTACACCTTC. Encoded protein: CASSWGQASGYTF.